This T cell receptor beta chain originates from a study of control samples from healthy donors and cancer patients. Generated by immunoSEQ multiplex PCR, the TCRdb table keeps only in-frame clones and is missing some. The sample includes roughly 150,000 clones, nearly 95% of them seen just once. The V and J ends lost 3 bases and 13 bases respectively, with 18 bases between them. This CDR3 contains 14 residues. Per the germline V gene, CDR1 is LGHDT and CDR2 is YNNKEL (reference sequence). Material: blood. This TCR was recovered from a man aged 45 to 65 in good health. The rearrangement joins TRBV3-1 (or the pseudogene TRBV3-2) to TRBJ1-4; no clear D. The CDR3 protein is CASSHLGPAEGLFF. In DNA form, the CDR3 reads TGTGCCAGCAGCCATTTAGGGCCAGCGGAGGGACTGTTTTTT.